This T cell receptor (beta chain) was captured by sequencing in a study of blood T cell repertoires in COVID-19. The wider study: Acute-phase and convalescent COVID-19 samples originated in the United States, Italy and Spain. From T cells, B-cell-depleted T cells, or PBMCs came the material, which was cDNA or gDNA.

Original analysis: Estimates of nucleated cell counts were drawn from the amplification of reference gene primers. Repertoires were generated with immunoSEQ multiplex PCR, while TCRdb's copy carries only in-frame clones and drops some. Clone size and the V and J calls come from that table; the DNA yielded D and trimming. The sample has 100,000 to 150,000 clones; 88% are singletons. This clone turned up a few times. From germline, CDR1 is WSHSY and CDR2 SAAADI. CDR3 length equals 16 residues. Trimming took 2 bases from V and 5 from J, leaving 13 bases between them. Sequencing input: peripheral blood. The rearrangement uses TRBV10-2 and TRBJ1-6; D possibly corresponds to TRBD1 (5 bases). The clonotype was recovered from an older man with active COVID-19. CDR3 DNA sequence: TGCGCCAGCAGTGAGGGGAGGGGAACGGATAATTCACCCCTCCACTTT. Translating gives CASSEGRGTDNSPLHF.